The present TCR beta chain was sequenced within a study of blood T cells in healthy people across ages. Notes on the study in general: Versus aged donors, long-lived donors had higher diversity and more naive CD4+ cells. TCR beta diversity per million T cells fell roughly linearly with age.

This clonotype was seen a few times. Antigen: not known. Combining a sample-barcoded 5' primer with a J-beta primer mix, a second PCR ran for 7 to 11 cycles. There were at least 2.5 million CDR3-containing paired-end reads obtained from each sample. TCRdb passed the 5' RACE reads through MiXCR, listing each CDR3 protein once. Of about 780,000 distinct CDR3 sequences detected, approximately 65% appear once; the ten largest clones hold approximately 30%. The TCR was taken from a young man in good health. The sequenced sample was blood.

CDR3 region: CASSTTGARLSGQYF. The CDR3 DNA reads as TGTGCCAGCAGTACCACTGGGGCTCGCTTGAGTGGGCAGTACTTC. The chain recombines TRBV6-5 with TRBJ2-4, with a tentative D call TRBD1 (5 bases). The V and J ends lost 5 bases and 13 bases respectively, with 24 bases between them. Germline V gives CDR1 MNHEY, CDR2 SVGAGI. CDR3 length: 15 amino acids.